The present TCR beta chain was sequenced within a study of blood T cells in healthy people across ages. A J-beta primer mix and a sample-barcoded 5' primer were used in a second PCR of about 7 to 12 cycles. Using its own MiXCR run on the 5' RACE reads, TCRdb lists one record per CDR3 protein. The top ten hold roughly a tenth of the sample, which has 800,000 to 950,000 distinct CDR3 sequences, 25% to 35% seen once. The germline V gene encodes CDR1 SGHRS and CDR2 YFSETQ. The length of the CDR3 is 12 residues. This clonotype occurred many times. Its specificity is not known. A junction end diverges from the germline sequence, so it may reflect a read error. Study results and limitations: Using unsorted PBMCs precluded a conclusive naive versus antigen-experienced comparison.

This sample was also put to use in a study of T cells of mothers and their children. That study reports: Three healthy Caucasian mothers, along with their six children, served as the donors. Within related and unrelated pairs, thymic selection shapes TCR recombination output in a similar way. Overlap measured in related mother-child pairs was slightly, non-significantly higher than in unrelated pairs.

Source material: blood. The sequence was obtained from a woman aged 40 to 55 in good health. The V call is TRBV5-1, the J call TRBJ2-5; D ambiguous. The CDR3 sequence is CASSLFQETQYF. Written as DNA, the CDR3 is TGTGCCAGCAGTTTATTCCAAGAGACCCAGTACTTC.